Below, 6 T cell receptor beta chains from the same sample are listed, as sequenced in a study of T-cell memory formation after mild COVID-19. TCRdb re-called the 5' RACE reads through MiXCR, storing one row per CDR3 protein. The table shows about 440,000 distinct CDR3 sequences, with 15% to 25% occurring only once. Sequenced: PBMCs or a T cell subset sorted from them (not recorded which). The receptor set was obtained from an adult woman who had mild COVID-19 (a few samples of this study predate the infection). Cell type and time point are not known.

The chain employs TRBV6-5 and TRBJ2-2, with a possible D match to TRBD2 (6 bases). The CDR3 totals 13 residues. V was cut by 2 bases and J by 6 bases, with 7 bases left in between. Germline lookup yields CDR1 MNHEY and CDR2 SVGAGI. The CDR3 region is CASSYGEAGELFF. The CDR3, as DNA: TGTGCCAGCAGTTACGGGGAGGCCGGGGAGCTGTTTTTT.

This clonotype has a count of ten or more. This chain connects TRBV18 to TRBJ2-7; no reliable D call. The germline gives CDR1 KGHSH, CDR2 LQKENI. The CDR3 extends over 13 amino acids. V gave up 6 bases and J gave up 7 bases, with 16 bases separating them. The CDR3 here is CASSLNLGEEQYF. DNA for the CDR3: TGTGCCAGCTCCCTTAATCTCGGCGAGGAGCAGTACTTC.

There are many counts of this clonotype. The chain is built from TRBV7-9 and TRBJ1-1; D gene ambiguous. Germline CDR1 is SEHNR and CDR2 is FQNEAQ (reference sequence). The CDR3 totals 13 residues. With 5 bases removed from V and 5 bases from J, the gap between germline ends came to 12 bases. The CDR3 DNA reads TGTGCCAGCAGCCTAGAGCCGGGAACTGAAGCTTTCTTT. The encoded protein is CASSLEPGTEAFF. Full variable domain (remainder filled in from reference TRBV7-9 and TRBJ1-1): DTGVSQNPRHKITKRGQNVTFRCDPISEHNRLYWYRQTLGQGPEFLTYFQNEAQLEKSRLLSDRFSAERPKGSFSTLEIQRTEQGDSAMYLCASSLEPGTEAFFGQGTRLTVV.

DNA of the CDR3: TGTGCCAGCAGGACTAGCGGGAGGGAAGTTCAGTACTTC. Translating it yields CASRTSGREVQYF. The rearrangement uses TRBV6-1 and TRBJ2-7; 14 bases fit TRBD2. The J segment lost 10 bases and the V segment lost 6 bases, leaving 5 bases of the junction unmatched. In germline, CDR1 is MNHNS, CDR2 SASEGT. The CDR3 extends over 13 amino acids.

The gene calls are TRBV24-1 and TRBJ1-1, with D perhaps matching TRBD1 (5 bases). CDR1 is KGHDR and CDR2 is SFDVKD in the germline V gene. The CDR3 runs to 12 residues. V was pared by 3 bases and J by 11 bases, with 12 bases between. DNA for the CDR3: TGTGCCACCAGTGATCCAGGGCGGCGGGCTTTCTTT. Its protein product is CATSDPGRRAFF.

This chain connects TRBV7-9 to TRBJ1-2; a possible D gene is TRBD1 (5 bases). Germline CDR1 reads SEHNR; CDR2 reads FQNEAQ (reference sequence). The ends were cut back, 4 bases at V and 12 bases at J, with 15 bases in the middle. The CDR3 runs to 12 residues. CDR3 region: CASSSQTQGHTF. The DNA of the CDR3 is TGTGCCAGCAGCTCTCAGACTCAGGGACACACCTTC.